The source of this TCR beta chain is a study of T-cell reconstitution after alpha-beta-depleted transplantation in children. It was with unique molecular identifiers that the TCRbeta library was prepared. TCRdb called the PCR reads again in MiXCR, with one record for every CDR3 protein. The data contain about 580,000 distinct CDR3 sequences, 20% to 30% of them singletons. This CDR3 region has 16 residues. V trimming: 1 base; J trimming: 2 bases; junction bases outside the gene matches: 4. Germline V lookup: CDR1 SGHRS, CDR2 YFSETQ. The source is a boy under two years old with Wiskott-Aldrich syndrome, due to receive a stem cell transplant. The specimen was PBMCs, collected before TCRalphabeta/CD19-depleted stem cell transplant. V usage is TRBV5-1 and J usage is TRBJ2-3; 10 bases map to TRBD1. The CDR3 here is CASSLPGQGLTDTQYF. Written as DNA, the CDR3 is TGCGCCAGCAGCTTGCCGGGACAGGGGCTCACAGATACGCAGTATTTT. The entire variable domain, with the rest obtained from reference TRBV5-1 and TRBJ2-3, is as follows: KAGVTQTPRYLIKTRGQQVTLSCSPISGHRSVSWYQQTPGQGLQFLFEYFSETQRNKGNFPGRFSGRQFSNSRSEMNVSTLELGDSALYLCASSLPGQGLTDTQYFGPGTRLTVL.